This TCR beta chain was profiled in a study of PD-L1 blockade in urothelial cancer. Study details: About nine tenths of the roughly 29 patients comprised males who had bladder-origin urothelial cancer. Analyses used blood from 3 weeks (second dose) and 6 weeks after treatment start. Median blood clonality was around 0.074, with some 89,000 unique TCRs.

Germline assignment: CDR1 SGHVS and CDR2 FQNEAQ. J was trimmed by 8 bases and V by 2 bases; bases with no gene match: 5. This CDR3 spans 14 amino acids. Assay: immunoSEQ multiplex PCR; the TCRdb copy retains only in-frame clones and omits some. Of 38,000 or so clones listed, 85% are singletons. The sample's time point: pretreatment peripheral blood. Every patient provided from 1 to 8 samples, collected pretreatment and on-treatment. The chain employs TRBV7-8 and TRBJ2-1; 8 bases match TRBD2. The starting material was PBMCs, obtained around atezolizumab (anti-PD-L1) treatment. The receptor comes from a man at least 80 years old with urothelial cancer. CDR3 bases: TGTGCCAGCAGCTTAAGGACTAGCTCCCATGAGCAGTTCTTC. Its translation is CASSLRTSSHEQFF. The variable domain in full, with the rest retrieved from reference TRBV7-8 and TRBJ2-1, is GAGVSQSPRYKVAKRGQDVALRCDPISGHVSLFWYQQALGQGPEFLTYFQNEAQLDKSGLPSDRFFAERPEGSVSTLKIQRTQQEDSAVYLCASSLRTSSHEQFFGPGTRLTVL.